A selection of T cell receptor beta chains follows, all from one sample in a study of control samples from healthy donors and cancer patients. Libraries were prepared by immunoSEQ multiplex PCR; TCRdb keeps only in-frame clonotypes and omits some of them. Among over 150,000 clones listed, around 92% were seen once. Material: blood. Source of these receptors: a woman in her 40s in good health. Both conserved end residues are part of each CDR3. D genes are given only for firm matches.

.,TRBV6-5,CASRLSPDGYTF
.,TRBV5-1,CASSSRTSNTEAFF
.,TRBV7-9,CASSPGQGANYGYTF
.,TRBV18,CASSPGDNEQYF
.,TRBV6-5,CASSWGTEAFF
.,TRBV28,CASSFSAGNQPQHF
.,TRBV28,CASRGVSTDTQYF
.,TRBV3-1/TRBV3-2,CASSQADITGELFF
TRBD1,TRBV28,CASSSRDSHQPQHF
.,TRBV5-6,CASSLKRGHLVMGNQPQHF
TRBD1,TRBV18,CASSPPGQGINQPQHF